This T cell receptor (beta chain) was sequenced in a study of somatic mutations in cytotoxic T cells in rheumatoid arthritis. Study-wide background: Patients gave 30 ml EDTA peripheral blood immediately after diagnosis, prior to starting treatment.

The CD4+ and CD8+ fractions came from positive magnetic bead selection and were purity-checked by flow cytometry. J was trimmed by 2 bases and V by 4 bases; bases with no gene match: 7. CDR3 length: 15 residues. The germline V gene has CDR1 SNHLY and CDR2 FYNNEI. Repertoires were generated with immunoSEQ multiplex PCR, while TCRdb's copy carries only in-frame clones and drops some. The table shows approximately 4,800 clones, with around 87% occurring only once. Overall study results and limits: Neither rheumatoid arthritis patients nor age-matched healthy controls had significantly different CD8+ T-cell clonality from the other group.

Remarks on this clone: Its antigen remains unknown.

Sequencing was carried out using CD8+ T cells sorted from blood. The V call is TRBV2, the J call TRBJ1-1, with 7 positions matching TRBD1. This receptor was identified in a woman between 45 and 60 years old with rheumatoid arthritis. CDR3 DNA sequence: TGTGCCAGCAGTGCATTCGGGACAGCTAACACTGAAGCTTTCTTT. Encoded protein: CASSAFGTANTEAFF.